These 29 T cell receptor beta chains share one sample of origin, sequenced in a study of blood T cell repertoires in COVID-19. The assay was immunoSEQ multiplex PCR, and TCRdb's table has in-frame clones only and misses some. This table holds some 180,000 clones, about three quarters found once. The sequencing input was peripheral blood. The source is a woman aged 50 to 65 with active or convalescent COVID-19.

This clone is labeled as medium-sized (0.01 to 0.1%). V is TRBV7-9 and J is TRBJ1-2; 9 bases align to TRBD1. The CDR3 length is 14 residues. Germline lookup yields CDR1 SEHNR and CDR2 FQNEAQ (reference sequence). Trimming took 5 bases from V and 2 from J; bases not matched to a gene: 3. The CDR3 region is CASSAGTGNYGYTF. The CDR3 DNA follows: TGTGCCAGCAGCGCCGGGACAGGGAACTATGGCTACACCTTC. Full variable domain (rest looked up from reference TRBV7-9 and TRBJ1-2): DTGVSQNPRHKITKRGQNVTFRCDPISEHNRLYWYRQTLGQGPEFLTYFQNEAQLEKSRLLSDRFSAERPKGSFSTLEIQRTEQGDSAMYLCASSAGTGNYGYTFGSGTRLTVV.

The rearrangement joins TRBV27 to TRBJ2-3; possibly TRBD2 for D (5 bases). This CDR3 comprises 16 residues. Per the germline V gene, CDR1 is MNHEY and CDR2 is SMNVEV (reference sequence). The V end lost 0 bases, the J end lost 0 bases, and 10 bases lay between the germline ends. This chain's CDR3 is CASSLSRDTSTDTQYF. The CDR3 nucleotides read TGTGCCAGCAGTTTATCGAGGGATACTAGCACAGATACGCAGTATTTT.

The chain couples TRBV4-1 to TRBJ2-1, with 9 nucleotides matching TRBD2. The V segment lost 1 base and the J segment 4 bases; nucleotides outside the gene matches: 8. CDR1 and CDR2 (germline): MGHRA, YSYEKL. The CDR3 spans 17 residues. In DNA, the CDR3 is TGCGCCAGCAGCCAAGTACGGGCGGGAGGGCTTTACAATGAGCAGTTCTTC. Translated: CASSQVRAGGLYNEQFF.

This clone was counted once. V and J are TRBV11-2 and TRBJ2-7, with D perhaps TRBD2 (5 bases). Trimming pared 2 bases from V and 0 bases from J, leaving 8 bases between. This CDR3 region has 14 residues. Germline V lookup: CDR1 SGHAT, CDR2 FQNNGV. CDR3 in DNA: TGTGCCAGCAGCTTACAACTAGACTCCTACGAGCAGTACTTC. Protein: CASSLQLDSYEQYF. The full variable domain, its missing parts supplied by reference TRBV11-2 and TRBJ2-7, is EAGVAQSPRYKIIEKRQSVAFWCNPISGHATLYWYQQILGQGPKLLIQFQNNGVVDDSQLPKDRFSAERLKGVDSTLKIQPAKLEDSAVYLCASSLQLDSYEQYFGPGTRLTVT.

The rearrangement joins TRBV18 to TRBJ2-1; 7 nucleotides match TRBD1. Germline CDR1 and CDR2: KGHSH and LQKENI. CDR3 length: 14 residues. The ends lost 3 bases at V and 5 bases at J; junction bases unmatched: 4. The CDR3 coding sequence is TGTGCCAGCTCACCTAAACAGGGGAACAATGAGCAGTTCTTC. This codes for CASSPKQGNNEQFF.

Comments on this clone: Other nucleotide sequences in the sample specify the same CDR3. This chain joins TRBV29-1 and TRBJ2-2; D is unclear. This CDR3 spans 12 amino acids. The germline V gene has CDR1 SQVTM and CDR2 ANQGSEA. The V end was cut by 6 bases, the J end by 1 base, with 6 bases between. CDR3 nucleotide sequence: TGCAGCGTGCGAGGGAACACCGGGGAGCTGTTTTTT. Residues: CSVRGNTGELFF.

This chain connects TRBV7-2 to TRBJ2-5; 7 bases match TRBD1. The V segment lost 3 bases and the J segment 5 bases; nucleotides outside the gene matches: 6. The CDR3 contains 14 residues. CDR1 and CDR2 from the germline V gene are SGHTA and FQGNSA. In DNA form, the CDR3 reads TGTGCCAGCAGCTTCACAGGGGCCCGCGAGACCCAGTACTTC. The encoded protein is CASSFTGARETQYF.

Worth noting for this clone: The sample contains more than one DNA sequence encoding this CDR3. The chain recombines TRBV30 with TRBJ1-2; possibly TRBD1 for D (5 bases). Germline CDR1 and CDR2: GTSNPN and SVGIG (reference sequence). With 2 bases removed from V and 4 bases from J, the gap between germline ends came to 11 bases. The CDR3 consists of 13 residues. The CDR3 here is CAWSRDRPYGYTF. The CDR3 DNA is TGTGCCTGGAGTCGCGACAGACCCTATGGCTACACCTTC.

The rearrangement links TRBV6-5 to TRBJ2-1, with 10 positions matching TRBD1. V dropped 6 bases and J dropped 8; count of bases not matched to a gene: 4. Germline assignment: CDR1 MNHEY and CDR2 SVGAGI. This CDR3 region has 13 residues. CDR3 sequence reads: CASRGTGVDEQFF. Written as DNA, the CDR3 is TGTGCCAGCAGGGGGACAGGGGTGGATGAGCAGTTCTTC.

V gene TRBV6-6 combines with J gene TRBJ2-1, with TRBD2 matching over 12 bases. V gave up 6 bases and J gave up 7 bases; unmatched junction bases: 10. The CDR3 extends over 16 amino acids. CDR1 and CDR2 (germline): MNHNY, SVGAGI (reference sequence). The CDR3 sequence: CASSQPTSGRVNEQFF. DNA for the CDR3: TGTGCCAGCAGCCAACCGACTAGCGGGAGAGTGAATGAGCAGTTCTTC.

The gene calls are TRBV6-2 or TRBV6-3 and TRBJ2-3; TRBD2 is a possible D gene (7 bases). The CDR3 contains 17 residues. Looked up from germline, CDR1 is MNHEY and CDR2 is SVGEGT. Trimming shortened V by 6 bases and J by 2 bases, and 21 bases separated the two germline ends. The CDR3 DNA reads TGTGCCAGCAGCACCGGCCGGAAGGGGGGGCACACAGATACGCAGTATTTT. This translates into CASSTGRKGGHTDTQYF.

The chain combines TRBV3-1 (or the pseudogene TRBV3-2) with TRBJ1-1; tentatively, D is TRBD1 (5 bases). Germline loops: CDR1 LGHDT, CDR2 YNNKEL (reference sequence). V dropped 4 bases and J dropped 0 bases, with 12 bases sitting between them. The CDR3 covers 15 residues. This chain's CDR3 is CASSPRQLLNTEAFF. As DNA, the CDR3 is TGTGCCAGCAGCCCCAGACAGTTATTGAACACTGAAGCTTTCTTT.

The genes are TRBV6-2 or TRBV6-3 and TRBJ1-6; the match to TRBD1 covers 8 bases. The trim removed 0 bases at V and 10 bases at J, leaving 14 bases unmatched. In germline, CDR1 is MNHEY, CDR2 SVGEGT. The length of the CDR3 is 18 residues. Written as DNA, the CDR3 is TGTGCCAGCAGTTACTCGGTCGGCGGGACAGGTCGAGGGTCACCCCTCCACTTT. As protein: CASSYSVGGTGRGSPLHF.

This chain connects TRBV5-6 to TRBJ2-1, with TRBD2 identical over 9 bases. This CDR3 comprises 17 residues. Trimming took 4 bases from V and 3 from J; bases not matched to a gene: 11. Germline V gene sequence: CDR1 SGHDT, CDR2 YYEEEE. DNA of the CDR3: TGTGCCAGCAGCCCGGAAGGGCGGGGGGGCCTCTACAATGAGCAGTTCTTC. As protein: CASSPEGRGGLYNEQFF.

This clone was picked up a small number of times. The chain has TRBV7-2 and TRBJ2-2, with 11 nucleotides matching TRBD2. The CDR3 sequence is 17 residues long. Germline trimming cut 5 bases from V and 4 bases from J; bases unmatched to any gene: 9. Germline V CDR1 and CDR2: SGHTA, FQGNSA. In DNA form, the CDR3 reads TGTGCCAGCAGCCCGCGCGGGACTAGCGGACCCACCGGGGAGCTGTTTTTT. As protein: CASSPRGTSGPTGELFF.

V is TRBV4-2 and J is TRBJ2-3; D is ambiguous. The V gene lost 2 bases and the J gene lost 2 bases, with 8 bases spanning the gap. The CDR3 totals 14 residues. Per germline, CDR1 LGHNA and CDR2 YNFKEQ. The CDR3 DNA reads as TGTGCCAGCAGCCAACGCGAATACACAGATACGCAGTATTTT. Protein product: CASSQREYTDTQYF.

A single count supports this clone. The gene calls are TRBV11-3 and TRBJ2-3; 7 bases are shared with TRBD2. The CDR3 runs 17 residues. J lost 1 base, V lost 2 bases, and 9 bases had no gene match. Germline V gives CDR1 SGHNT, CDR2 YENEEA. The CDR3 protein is CASSLFGGSGGTDTQYF. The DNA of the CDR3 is TGTGCCAGCAGCTTATTTGGCGGGAGTGGCGGCACAGATACGCAGTATTTT.

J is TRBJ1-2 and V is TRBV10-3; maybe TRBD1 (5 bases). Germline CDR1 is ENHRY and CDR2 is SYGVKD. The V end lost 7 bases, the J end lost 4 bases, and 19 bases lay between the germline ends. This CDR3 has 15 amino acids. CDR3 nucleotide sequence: TGTGCCATCACCCCAGGGCCCGGTGCTAGCTATGGCTACACCTTC. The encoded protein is CAITPGPGASYGYTF.

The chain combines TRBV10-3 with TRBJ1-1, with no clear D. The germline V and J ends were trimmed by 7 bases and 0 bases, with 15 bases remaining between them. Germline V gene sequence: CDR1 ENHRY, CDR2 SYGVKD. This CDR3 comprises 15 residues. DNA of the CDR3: TGTGCCATCACGGCGGTGGCTCCTATGAACACTGAAGCTTTCTTT. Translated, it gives CAITAVAPMNTEAFF.

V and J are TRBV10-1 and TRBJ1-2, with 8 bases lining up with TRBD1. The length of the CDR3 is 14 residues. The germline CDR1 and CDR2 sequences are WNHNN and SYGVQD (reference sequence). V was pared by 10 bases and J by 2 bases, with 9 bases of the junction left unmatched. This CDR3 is CANPFGQGNYGYTF. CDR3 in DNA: TGCGCCAACCCTTTCGGACAGGGCAACTATGGCTACACCTTC.

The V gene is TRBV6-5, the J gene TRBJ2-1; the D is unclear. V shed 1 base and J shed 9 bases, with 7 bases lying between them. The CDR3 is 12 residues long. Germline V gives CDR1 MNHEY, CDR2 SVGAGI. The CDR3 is CASSYWPGEQFF. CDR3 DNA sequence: TGTGCCAGCAGTTACTGGCCGGGTGAGCAGTTCTTC.

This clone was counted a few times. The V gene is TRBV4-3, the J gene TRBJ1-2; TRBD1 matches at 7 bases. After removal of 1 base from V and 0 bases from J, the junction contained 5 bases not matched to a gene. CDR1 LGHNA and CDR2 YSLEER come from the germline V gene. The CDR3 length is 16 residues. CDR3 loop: CASSQGGTAANYGYTF. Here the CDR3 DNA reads TGCGCCAGCAGCCAAGGAGGGACAGCGGCTAACTATGGCTACACCTTC.

The CDR3 spells CSVGQGTGNQPQHF. The CDR3 DNA is TGCAGCGTTGGACAGGGTACAGGAAATCAGCCCCAGCATTTT. The rearrangement uses TRBV29-1 and TRBJ1-5, with TRBD1 matching over 7 bases. CDR3 length: 14 residues. Germline V lookup: CDR1 SQVTM, CDR2 ANQGSEA. The J segment lost 4 bases and the V segment lost 4 bases, leaving 7 bases of the junction unmatched. Supplemented by reference TRBV29-1 and TRBJ1-5, the full variable domain reads SAVISQKPSRDICQRGTSLTIQCQVDSQVTMMFWYRQQPGQSLTLIATANQGSEATYESGFVIDKFPISRPNLTFSTLTVSNMSPEDSSIYLCSVGQGTGNQPQHFGDGTRLSIL.

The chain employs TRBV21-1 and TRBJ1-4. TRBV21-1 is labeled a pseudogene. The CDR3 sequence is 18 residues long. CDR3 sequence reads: CASSPTGVGGETNEKLFF. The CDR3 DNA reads TGTGCCAGCAGCCCAACTGGGGTGGGGGGGGAAACTAATGAAAAACTGTTTTTT.

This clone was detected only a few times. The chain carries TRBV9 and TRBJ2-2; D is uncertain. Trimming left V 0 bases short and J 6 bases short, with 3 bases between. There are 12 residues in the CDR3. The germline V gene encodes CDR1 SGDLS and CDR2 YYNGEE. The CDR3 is CASSVAAGELFF. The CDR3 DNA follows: TGTGCCAGCAGCGTAGCAGCCGGGGAGCTGTTTTTT. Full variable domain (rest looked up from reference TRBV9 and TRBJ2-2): DSGVTQTPKHLITATGQRVTLRCSPRSGDLSVYWYQQSLDQGLQFLIQYYNGEERAKGNILERFSAQQFPDLHSELNLSSLELGDSALYFCASSVAAGELFFGEGSRLTVL.

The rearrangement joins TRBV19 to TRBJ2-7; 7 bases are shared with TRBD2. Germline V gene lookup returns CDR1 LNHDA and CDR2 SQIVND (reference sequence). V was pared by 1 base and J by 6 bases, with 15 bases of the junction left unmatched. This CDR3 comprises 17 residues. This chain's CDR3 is CASSIGGGLKRGSEQYF. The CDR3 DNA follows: TGTGCCAGTAGTATAGGAGGAGGACTCAAACGCGGGAGCGAGCAGTACTTC.

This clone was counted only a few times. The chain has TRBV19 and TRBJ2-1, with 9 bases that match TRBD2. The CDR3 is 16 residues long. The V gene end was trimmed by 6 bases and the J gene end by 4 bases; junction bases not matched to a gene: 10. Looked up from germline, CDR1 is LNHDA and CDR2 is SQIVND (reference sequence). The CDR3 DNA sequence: TGTGCCAGTAGCATCGCCCATGCGGGAGGGTACAATGAGCAGTTCTTC. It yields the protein CASSIAHAGGYNEQFF.

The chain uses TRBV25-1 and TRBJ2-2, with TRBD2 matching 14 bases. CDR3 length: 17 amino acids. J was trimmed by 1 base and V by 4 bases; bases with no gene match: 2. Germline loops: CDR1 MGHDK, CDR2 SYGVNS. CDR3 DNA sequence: TGTGCCAGCAGTGCCGGGACTAGCGGGAGGAACACCGGGGAGCTGTTTTTT. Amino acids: CASSAGTSGRNTGELFF. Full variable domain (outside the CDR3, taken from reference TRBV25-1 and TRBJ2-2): EADIYQTPRYLVIGTGKKITLECSQTMGHDKMYWYQQDPGMELHLIHYSYGVNSTEKGDLSSESTVSRIRTEHFPLTLESARPSHTSQYLCASSAGTSGRNTGELFFGEGSRLTVL.

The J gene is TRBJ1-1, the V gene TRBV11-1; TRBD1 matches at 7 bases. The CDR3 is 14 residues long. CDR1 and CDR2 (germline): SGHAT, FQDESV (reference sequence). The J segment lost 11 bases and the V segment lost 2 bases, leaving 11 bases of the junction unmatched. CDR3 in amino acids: CASSLSDRAGGAFF. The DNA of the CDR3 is TGTGCCAGCAGCTTATCCGACAGGGCGGGCGGGGCTTTCTTT.